This T cell receptor beta chain was documented in a study of blood T cell repertoires in COVID-19. Study summary: Samples representing acute and convalescent COVID-19 were sourced from the United States, Italy and Spain.

Only in-frame clones appear in the TCRdb table, and some are missing; sequencing was by immunoSEQ multiplex PCR. The profile covers roughly 120,000 clones, with about 88% appearing a single time and over 6.5% taken by the ten largest. The length of the CDR3 is 15 residues. V was pared by 8 bases and J by 2 bases, with 9 bases of the junction left unmatched. CDR1 and CDR2 from the germline V gene are GTSNPN and SVGIG (reference sequence). The chain joins TRBV30 to TRBJ2-5, with 12 bases aligning to TRBD2. Source material: peripheral blood. The receptor comes from a woman aged 70-85 years who had recovered from COVID-19. CDR3 nucleotides: TGTGCCCGGTCACTAGCGGGAGGAAGTCAAGAGACCCAGTACTTC. Encoded protein: CARSLAGGSQETQYF.